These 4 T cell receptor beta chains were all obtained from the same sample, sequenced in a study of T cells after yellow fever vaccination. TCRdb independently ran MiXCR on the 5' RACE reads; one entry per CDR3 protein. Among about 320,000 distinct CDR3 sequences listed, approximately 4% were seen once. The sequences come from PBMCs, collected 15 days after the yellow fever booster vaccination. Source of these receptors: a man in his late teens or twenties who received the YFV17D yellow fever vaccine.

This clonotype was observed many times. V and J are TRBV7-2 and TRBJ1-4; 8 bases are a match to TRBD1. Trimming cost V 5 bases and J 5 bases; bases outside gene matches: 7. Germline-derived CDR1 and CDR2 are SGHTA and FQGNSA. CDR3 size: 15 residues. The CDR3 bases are TGTGCCAGCAGCCTGACAGGGGTTTGGAATGAAAAACTGTTTTTT. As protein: CASSLTGVWNEKLFF.

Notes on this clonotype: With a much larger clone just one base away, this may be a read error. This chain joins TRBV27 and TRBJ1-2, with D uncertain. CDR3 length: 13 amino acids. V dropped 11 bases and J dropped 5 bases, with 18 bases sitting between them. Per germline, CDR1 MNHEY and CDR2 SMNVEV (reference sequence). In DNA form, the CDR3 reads TGTGCCGGCCGGCCAGAGTTTGGTTATGGCTACACCTTC. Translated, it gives CAGRPEFGYGYTF.

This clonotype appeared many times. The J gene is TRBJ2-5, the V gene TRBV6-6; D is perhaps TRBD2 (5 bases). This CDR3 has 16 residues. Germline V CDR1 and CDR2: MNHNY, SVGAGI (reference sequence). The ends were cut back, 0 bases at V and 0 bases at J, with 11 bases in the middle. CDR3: CASSYSARGYQETQYF. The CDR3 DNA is TGTGCCAGCAGTTACTCGGCCAGAGGGTACCAAGAGACCCAGTACTTC.

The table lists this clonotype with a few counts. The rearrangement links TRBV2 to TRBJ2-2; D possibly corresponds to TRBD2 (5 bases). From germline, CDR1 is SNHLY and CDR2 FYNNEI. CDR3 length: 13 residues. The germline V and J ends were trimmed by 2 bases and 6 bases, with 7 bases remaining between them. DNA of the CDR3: TGTGCCAGCAGTGAAACTAGTTCCGGGGAGCTGTTTTTT. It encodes CASSETSSGELFF. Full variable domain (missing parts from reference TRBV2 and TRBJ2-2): EPEVTQTPSHQVTQMGQEVILRCVPISNHLYFYWYRQILGQKVEFLVSFYNNEISEKSEIFDDQFSVERPDGSNFTLKIRSTKLEDSAMYFCASSETSSGELFFGEGSRLTVL.